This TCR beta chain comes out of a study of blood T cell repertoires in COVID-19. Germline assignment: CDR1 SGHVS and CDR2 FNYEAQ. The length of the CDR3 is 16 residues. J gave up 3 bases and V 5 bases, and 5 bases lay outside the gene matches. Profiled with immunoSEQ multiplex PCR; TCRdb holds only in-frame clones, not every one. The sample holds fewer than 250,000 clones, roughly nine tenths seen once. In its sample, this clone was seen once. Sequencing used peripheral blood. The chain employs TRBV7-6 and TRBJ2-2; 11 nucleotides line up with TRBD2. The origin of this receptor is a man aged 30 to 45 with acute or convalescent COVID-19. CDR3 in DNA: TGTGCCAGCAGCAGGACACTAGCGGGAGACACCGGGGAGCTGTTTTTT. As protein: CASSRTLAGDTGELFF.